Below, one T cell receptor (beta chain) is given with its context. Its specificity is unknown. This sample stems from a study of shared clonotypes between healthy human individuals. Study-wide results and caveats: Shared across a few donors were 5% to 6% of the naive CD4 clonotypes. Generation probability values for non-shared clonotypes were lower than those for clonotypes shared by all four donors.

Original analysis: There were no quality scores in the junction-only immunoSEQ sequences, so filtering differed. This table comes from immunoSEQ multiplex PCR, and its TCRdb copy is limited to in-frame clones, with some not included. The V and J calls and the clone size are those of that table, but D and trimming were determined from the DNA. There are millions of clones in the sample; about 92% occur only once, and 0.13% to 0.15% lies in the top ten. Sequenced: naive CD4+ T cells sorted from blood. Subset defined: CD45RA+ positively selected. The clonotype originates from a man younger than 35 in good health.

CDR3 sequence: CASSILGVHGYTF. CDR3 DNA sequence: TGTGCCAGTAGTATTCTGGGGGTCCATGGCTACACCTTC. V is TRBV19 and J is TRBJ1-2, with D perhaps matching TRBD1 (5 bases). V was clipped by 3 bases and J by 6 bases, with 11 bases between them. The CDR3 consists of 13 residues. Germline lookup yields CDR1 LNHDA and CDR2 SQIVND (reference sequence).